The 16 T cell receptor beta chains reported below all come from one sample, sequenced in a study of T cell changes during pregnancy in multiple sclerosis. The table came from immunoSEQ multiplex PCR; TCRdb's copy has only in-frame clones and leaves some out. The table lists around 40,000 clones, 80% to 95% of them singletons. The input for sequencing was CD8+ T cells from peripheral blood mononuclear cells, taken before pregnancy. These receptors were obtained from a female donor with multiple sclerosis, enrolled in a pregnancy study.

The chain couples TRBV5-5 to TRBJ2-7; perhaps TRBD2 as D (6 bases). Germline CDR1 SGHKS, CDR2 YYEKEE (reference sequence). Trimming removed 4 bases at V and 7 bases at J, with 18 bases between. The CDR3 length is 14 residues. The CDR3 loop is CASSPFGTPGEQYF. The DNA for the CDR3 is TGTGCCAGCAGCCCTTTCGGGACTCCAGGGGAGCAGTACTTC.

This chain uses TRBV7-6 with TRBJ1-2; 7 nucleotides match TRBD1. The CDR3 loop spans 15 amino acids. V was clipped by 3 bases and J by 1 base; unmatched bases: 5. The germline V gene has CDR1 SGHVS and CDR2 FNYEAQ. The DNA for the CDR3 is TGTGCCAGCAGCTTTGATCCAGGGGGTAACTATGGCTACACCTTC. It codes for CASSFDPGGNYGYTF.

This chain uses TRBV7-3 with TRBJ2-6, with D possibly being TRBD2 (6 bases). Germline V gene sequence: CDR1 SGHTA, CDR2 FQGTGA. The CDR3 extends over 15 amino acids. Trimming shortened V by 5 bases and J by 0 bases, and 8 bases separated the two germline ends. CDR3 loop: CASSLRGSGANVLTF. The CDR3 bases are TGTGCCAGCAGCCTGCGGGGCTCTGGGGCCAACGTCCTGACTTTC. Full variable domain (rest looked up from reference TRBV7-3 and TRBJ2-6): GAGVSQTPSNKVTEKGKYVELRCDPISGHTALYWYRQSLGQGPEFLIYFQGTGAADDSGLPNDRFFAVRPEGSVSTLKIQRTERGDSAVYLCASSLRGSGANVLTFGAGSRLTVL.

V and J are TRBV27 and TRBJ1-1, with D tentatively TRBD1 (6 bases). In germline, CDR1 is MNHEY, CDR2 SMNVEV (reference sequence). The V end was cut by 6 bases, the J end by 3 bases, with 17 bases between. This CDR3 region has 15 residues. In nucleotides, the CDR3 is TGTGCCAGCAGCTTCAACAGGGCTTTGGACACTGAAGCTTTCTTT. Protein sequence: CASSFNRALDTEAFF.

This rearrangement joins TRBV30 to TRBJ1-6, with D uncertain. The CDR3 extends over 12 amino acids. Trimming removed 0 bases at V and 9 bases at J, with 6 bases between. Germline loops: CDR1 GTSNPN, CDR2 SVGIG (reference sequence). This CDR3 is CAWSVPSSPLHF. The CDR3 nucleotides read TGTGCCTGGAGTGTACCTAGTTCACCCCTCCACTTT.

The chain recombines TRBV6-1 with TRBJ1-2; TRBD1 is a possible D gene (6 bases). Trimming took 4 bases from V and 4 from J, leaving 16 bases between them. CDR1 is MNHNS, CDR2 SASEGT, per germline. The CDR3 totals 15 residues. CDR3: CASSVSRGNLYGYTF. CDR3 in DNA: TGTGCCAGCAGTGTCTCCAGGGGCAACCTCTATGGCTACACCTTC.

V is TRBV9 and J is TRBJ2-3, with 10 positions matching TRBD2. The CDR3 is 18 residues long. V was pared by 3 bases and J by 0 bases, with 10 bases of the junction left unmatched. The germline V gene has CDR1 SGDLS and CDR2 YYNGEE. This CDR3 is CASSGVGTSAPSTDTQYF. The CDR3 DNA reads TGTGCCAGCAGCGGTGTAGGGACTAGCGCCCCTAGCACAGATACGCAGTATTTT.

This chain links TRBV5-1 with TRBJ2-3; TRBD1 matches at 10 bases. CDR1 is SGHRS, CDR2 YFSETQ, per germline. The CDR3 is made up of 18 amino acids. J was trimmed by 2 bases and V by 4 bases; bases with no gene match: 13. The DNA for the CDR3 is TGCGCCAGCAGCACTCGACAGGGGGCGAATTCCCTCACAGATACGCAGTATTTT. Translated, it gives CASSTRQGANSLTDTQYF. Full variable domain (missing parts from reference TRBV5-1 and TRBJ2-3): KAGVTQTPRYLIKTRGQQVTLSCSPISGHRSVSWYQQTPGQGLQFLFEYFSETQRNKGNFPGRFSGRQFSNSRSEMNVSTLELGDSALYLCASSTRQGANSLTDTQYFGPGTRLTVL.

This rearrangement joins TRBV5-1 to TRBJ2-7; possibly TRBD1 for D (6 bases). CDR3 length equals 12 residues. Trimming took off 6 bases at V and 3 bases at J, with 10 bases between the two ends. The germline gives CDR1 SGHRS, CDR2 YFSETQ. The CDR3: CASTGADYEQYF. Here the CDR3 DNA reads TGCGCCAGCACAGGGGCTGACTACGAGCAGTACTTC.

The chain is built from TRBV27 and TRBJ2-3, with D tentatively TRBD1 (5 bases). The germline V and J ends were trimmed by 4 bases and 2 bases, with 13 bases remaining between them. The CDR3 has 15 residues. Germline V gives CDR1 MNHEY, CDR2 SMNVEV (reference sequence). As DNA, the CDR3 is TGTGCCAGCAGTTCGCGACAGATAGACACAGATACGCAGTATTTT. This encodes CASSSRQIDTDTQYF.

The V gene is TRBV30, the J gene TRBJ2-7, with D tentatively TRBD2 (5 bases). Germline loops: CDR1 GTSNPN, CDR2 SVGIG (reference sequence). The V gene lost 4 bases and the J gene lost 3 bases, with 10 bases spanning the gap. This CDR3 region has 12 residues. CDR3 nucleotides: TGTGCCTGGACTGCCGGGAACTACGAGCAGTACTTC. Translated, it gives CAWTAGNYEQYF.

V gene TRBV5-8 combines with J gene TRBJ1-2; a possible D gene is TRBD1 (6 bases). With 7 bases removed from V and 4 bases from J, the gap between germline ends came to 14 bases. The CDR3 has 13 amino acids. Germline V gives CDR1 SGHTS, CDR2 YDEGEE. The CDR3 here is CASYFRDTYGYTF. The CDR3 DNA is TGTGCCAGCTACTTCAGGGACACCTATGGCTACACCTTC.

The chain carries TRBV28 and TRBJ2-1; D perhaps matches TRBD2 (6 bases). In germline, CDR1 is MDHEN, CDR2 SYDVKM. The CDR3 sequence is 15 residues long. Trimming removed 7 bases from V and 1 base from J, with 14 bases in between. The CDR3 sequence: CASNPLARSYNEQFF. The CDR3 DNA reads as TGTGCCAGCAATCCACTAGCCCGGTCCTACAATGAGCAGTTCTTC.

The V call is TRBV2, the J call TRBJ2-7; 7 nucleotides align to TRBD2. V was clipped by 6 bases and J by 3 bases; unmatched bases: 2. The CDR3 is 12 residues long. Germline V gene sequence: CDR1 SNHLY, CDR2 FYNNEI. For the CDR3, the DNA is TGTGCCAGCAGGGGAGGGTTCTACGAGCAGTACTTC. Protein: CASRGGFYEQYF.

V usage is TRBV4-1 and J usage is TRBJ2-7; TRBD1 agrees at 9 bases. The V gene's germline CDR1 is MGHRA and CDR2 YSYEKL. There are 16 residues in the CDR3. J was trimmed by 0 bases and V by 4 bases; bases with no gene match: 7. The CDR3 coding sequence is TGCGCCAGCAGCCCTTTCGGACAGGGGAGCTCCTACGAGCAGTACTTC. It specifies CASSPFGQGSSYEQYF.

The chain couples TRBV5-1 to TRBJ2-1; 11 nucleotides align to TRBD2. J lost 4 bases, V lost 4 bases, and 10 bases had no gene match. CDR3 length: 17 amino acids. CDR1 and CDR2 (germline): SGHRS, YFSETQ. CDR3 coding DNA: TGCGCCAGCAGCATTAGAGAGAGGACTAGCGGGTACAATGAGCAGTTCTTC. Translation: CASSIRERTSGYNEQFF.